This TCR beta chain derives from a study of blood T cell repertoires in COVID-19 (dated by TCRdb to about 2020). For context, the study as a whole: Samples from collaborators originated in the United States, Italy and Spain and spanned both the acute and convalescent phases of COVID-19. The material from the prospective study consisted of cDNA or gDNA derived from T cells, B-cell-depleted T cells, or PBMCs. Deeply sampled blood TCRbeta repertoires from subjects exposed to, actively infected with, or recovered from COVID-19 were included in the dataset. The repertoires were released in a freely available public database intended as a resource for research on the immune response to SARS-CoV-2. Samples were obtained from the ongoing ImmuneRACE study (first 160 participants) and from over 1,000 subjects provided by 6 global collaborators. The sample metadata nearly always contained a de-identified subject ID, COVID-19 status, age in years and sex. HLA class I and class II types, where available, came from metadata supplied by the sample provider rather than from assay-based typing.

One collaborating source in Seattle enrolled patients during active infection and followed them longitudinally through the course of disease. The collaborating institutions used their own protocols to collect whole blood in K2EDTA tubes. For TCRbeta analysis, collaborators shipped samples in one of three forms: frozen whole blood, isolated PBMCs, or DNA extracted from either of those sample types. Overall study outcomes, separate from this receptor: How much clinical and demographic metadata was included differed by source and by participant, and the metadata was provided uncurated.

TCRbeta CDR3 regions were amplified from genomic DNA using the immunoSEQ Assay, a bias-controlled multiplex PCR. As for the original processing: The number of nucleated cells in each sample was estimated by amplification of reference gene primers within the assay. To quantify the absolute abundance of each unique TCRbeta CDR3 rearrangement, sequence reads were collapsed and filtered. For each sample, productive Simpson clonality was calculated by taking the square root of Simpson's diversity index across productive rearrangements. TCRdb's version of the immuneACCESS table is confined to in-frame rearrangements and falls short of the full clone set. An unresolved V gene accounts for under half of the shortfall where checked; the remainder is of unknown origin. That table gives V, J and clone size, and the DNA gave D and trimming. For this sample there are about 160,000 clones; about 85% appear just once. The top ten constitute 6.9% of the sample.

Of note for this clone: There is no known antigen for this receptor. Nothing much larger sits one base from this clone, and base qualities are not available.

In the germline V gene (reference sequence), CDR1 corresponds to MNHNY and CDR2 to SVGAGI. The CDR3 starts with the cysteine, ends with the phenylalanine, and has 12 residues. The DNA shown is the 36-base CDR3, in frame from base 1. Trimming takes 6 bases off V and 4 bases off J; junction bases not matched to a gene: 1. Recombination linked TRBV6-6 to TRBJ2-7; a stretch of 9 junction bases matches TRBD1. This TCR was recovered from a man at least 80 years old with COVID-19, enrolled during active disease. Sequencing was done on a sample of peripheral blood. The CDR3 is CASRQGAYEQYF. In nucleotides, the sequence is TGTGCCAGCAGACAGGGGGCGTACGAGCAGTACTTC.